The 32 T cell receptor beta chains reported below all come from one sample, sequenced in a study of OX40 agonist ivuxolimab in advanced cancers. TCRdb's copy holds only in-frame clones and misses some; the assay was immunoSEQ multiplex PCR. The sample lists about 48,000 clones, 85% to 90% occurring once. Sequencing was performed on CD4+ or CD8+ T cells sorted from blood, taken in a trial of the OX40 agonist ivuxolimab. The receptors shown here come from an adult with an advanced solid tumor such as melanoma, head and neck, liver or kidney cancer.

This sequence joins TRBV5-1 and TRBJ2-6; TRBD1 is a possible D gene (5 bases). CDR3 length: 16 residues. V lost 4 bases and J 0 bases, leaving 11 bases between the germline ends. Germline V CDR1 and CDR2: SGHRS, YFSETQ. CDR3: CASSPQGSSGANVLTF. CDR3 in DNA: TGCGCCAGCAGCCCCCAGGGAAGCTCTGGGGCCAACGTCCTGACTTTC.

The CDR3 region is CASSLDHSVSSYEQYF. In DNA form, the CDR3 reads TGTGCCAGCAGTTTAGACCACAGCGTTAGCTCCTACGAGCAGTACTTC. The chain is built from TRBV27 and TRBJ2-7; no clear D gene. Germline V gene lookup returns CDR1 MNHEY and CDR2 SMNVEV (reference sequence). CDR3 length: 16 amino acids. The ends were cut back, 2 bases at V and 0 bases at J, with 14 bases in the middle.

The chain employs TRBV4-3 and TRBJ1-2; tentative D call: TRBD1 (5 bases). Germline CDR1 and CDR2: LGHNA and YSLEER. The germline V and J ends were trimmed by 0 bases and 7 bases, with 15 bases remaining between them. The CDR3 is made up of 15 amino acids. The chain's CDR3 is CASSQESRGVGGYTF. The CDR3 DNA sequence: TGCGCCAGCAGCCAAGAGTCTCGAGGGGTGGGTGGCTACACCTTC.

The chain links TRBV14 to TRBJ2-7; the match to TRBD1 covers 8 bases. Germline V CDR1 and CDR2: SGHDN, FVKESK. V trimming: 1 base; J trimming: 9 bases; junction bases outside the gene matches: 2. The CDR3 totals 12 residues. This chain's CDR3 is CASSQGGTGQYF. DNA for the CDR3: TGTGCCAGCAGCCAAGGAGGGACAGGGCAGTACTTC.

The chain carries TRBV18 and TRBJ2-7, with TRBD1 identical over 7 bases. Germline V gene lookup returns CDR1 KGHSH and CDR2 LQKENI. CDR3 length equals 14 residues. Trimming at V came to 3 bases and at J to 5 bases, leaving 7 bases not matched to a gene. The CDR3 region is CASSPLNGQDEQYF. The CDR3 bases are TGTGCCAGCTCACCCCTCAATGGACAGGACGAGCAGTACTTC.

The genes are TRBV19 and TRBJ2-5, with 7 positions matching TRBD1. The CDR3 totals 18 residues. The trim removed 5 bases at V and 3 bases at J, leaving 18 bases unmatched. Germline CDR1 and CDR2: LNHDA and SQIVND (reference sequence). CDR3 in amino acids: CASSFNNPRQGRKETQYF. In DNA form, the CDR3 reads TGTGCCAGTAGTTTCAACAACCCCCGACAGGGTAGAAAAGAGACCCAGTACTTC.

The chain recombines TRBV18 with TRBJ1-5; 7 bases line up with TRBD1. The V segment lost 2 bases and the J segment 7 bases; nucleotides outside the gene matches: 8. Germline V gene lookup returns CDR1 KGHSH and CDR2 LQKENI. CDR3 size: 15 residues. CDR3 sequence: CASSPDRASSQPQHF. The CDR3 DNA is TGTGCCAGCTCACCAGACAGGGCGTCATCCCAGCCCCAGCATTTT.

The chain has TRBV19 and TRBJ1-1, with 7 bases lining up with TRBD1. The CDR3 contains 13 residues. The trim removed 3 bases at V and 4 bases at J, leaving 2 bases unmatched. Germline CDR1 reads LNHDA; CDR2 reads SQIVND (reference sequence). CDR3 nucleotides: TGTGCCAGTAGTATCGGGACAGCCACTGAAGCTTTCTTT. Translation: CASSIGTATEAFF.

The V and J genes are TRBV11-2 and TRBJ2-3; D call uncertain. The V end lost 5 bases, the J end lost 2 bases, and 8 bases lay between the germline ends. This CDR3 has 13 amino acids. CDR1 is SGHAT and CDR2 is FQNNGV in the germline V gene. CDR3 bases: TGTGCCAGCAGCCCTGGATTCACAGATACGCAGTATTTT. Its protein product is CASSPGFTDTQYF.

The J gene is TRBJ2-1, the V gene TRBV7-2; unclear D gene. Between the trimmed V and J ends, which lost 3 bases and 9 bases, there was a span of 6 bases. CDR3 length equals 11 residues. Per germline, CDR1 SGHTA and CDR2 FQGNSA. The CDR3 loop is CASSFLVEQFF. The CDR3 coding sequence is TGTGCCAGCAGCTTTTTGGTTGAGCAGTTCTTC.

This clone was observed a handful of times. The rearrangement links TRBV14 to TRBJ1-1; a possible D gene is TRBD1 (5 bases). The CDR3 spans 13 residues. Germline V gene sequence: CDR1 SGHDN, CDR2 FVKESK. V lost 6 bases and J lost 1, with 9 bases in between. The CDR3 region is CASRKTGNTEAFF. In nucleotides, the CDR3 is TGTGCCAGCAGAAAAACAGGGAACACTGAAGCTTTCTTT.

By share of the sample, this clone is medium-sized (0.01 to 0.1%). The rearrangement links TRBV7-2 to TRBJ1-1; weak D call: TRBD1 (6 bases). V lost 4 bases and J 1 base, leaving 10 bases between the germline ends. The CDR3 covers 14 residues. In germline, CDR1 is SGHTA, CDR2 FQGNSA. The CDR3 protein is CASSWGHQNTEAFF. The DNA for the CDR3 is TGTGCCAGCAGCTGGGGACATCAGAACACTGAAGCTTTCTTT.

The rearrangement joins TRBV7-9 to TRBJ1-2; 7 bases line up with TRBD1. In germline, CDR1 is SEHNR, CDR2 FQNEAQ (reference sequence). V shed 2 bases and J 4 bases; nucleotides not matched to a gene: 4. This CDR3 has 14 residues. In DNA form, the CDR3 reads TGTGCCAGCAGCTTACAGGGGGTTAGCTATGGCTACACCTTC. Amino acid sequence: CASSLQGVSYGYTF.

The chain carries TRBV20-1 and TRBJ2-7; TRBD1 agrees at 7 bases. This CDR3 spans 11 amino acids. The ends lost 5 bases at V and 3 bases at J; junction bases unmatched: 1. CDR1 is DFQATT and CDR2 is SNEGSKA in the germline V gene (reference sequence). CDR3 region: CSAGDSYEQYF. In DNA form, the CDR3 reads TGCAGTGCTGGGGACAGCTACGAGCAGTACTTC.

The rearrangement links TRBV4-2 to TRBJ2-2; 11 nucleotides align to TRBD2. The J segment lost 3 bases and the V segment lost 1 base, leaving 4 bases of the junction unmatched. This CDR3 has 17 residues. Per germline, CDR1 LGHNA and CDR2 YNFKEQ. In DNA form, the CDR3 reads TGTGCCAGCAGCCAAGGGCTAGCGGGGGGATACACCGGGGAGCTGTTTTTT. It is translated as CASSQGLAGGYTGELFF.

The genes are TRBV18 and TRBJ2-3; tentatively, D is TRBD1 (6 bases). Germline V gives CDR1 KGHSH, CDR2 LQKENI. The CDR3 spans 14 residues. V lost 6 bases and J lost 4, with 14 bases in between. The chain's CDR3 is CASSPEQGADTQYF. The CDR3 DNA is TGTGCCAGCTCTCCGGAACAGGGTGCAGATACGCAGTATTTT.

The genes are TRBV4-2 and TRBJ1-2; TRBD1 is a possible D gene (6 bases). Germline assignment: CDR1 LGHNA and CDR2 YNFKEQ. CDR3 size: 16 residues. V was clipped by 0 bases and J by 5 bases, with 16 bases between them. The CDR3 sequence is CASSQDLTGRRYGYTF. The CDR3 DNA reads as TGTGCCAGCAGCCAAGATCTTACAGGGAGGAGGTATGGCTACACCTTC.

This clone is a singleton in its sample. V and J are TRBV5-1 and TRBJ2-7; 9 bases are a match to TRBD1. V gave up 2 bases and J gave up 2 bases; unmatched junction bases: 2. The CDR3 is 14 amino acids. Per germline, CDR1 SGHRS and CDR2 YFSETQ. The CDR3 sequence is CASSFGTGTYEQYF. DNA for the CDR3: TGCGCCAGCAGCTTCGGGACAGGGACCTACGAGCAGTACTTC.

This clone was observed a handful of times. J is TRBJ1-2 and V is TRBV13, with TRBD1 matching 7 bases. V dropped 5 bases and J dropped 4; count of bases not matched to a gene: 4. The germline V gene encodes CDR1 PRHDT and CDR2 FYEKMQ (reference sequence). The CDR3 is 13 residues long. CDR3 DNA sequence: TGTGCCAGCAGCAGACAGGGTGGCTATGGCTACACCTTC. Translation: CASSRQGGYGYTF. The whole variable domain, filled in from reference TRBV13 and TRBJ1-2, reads AAGVIQSPRHLIKEKRETATLKCYPIPRHDTVYWYQQGPGQDPQFLISFYEKMQSDKGSIPDRFSAQQFSDYHSELNMSSLELGDSALYFCASSRQGGYGYTFGSGTRLTVV.

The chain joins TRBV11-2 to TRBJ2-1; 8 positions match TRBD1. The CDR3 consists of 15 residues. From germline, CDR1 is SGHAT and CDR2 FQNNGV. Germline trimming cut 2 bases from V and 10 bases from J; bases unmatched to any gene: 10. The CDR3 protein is CASSLNVDRGEEQFF. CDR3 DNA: TGTGCCAGCAGCTTAAACGTTGACAGGGGCGAAGAGCAGTTCTTC.

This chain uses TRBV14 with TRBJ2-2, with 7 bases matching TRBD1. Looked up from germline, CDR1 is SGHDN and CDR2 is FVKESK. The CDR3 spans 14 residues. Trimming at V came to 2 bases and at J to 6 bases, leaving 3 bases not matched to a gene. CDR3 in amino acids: CASSQTGVSGELFF. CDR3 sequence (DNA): TGTGCCAGCAGCCAAACAGGGGTCTCCGGGGAGCTGTTTTTT.

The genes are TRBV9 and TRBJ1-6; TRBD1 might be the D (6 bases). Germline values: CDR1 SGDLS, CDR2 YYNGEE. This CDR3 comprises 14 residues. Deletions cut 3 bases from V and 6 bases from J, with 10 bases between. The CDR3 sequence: CASSAVDSNSPLHF. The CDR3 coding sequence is TGTGCCAGCAGCGCCGTGGACAGTAATTCACCCCTCCACTTT.

The CDR3 sequence: CASSQRQGDKRQFNEKLFF. CDR3 DNA: TGTGCCAGCAGCCAGCGCCAAGGGGATAAAAGACAGTTTAATGAAAAACTGTTTTTT. The chain joins TRBV4-2 to TRBJ1-4, with D perhaps matching TRBD1 (5 bases). V lost 3 bases and J lost 4, with 24 bases in between. This CDR3 contains 19 residues. Per germline, CDR1 LGHNA and CDR2 YNFKEQ.

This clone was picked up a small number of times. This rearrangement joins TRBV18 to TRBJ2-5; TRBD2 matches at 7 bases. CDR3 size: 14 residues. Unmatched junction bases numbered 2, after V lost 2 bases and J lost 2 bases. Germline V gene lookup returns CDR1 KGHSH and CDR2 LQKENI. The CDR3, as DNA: TGTGCCAGCTCACCAGGAGCGGGGCAAGAGACCCAGTACTTC. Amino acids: CASSPGAGQETQYF.

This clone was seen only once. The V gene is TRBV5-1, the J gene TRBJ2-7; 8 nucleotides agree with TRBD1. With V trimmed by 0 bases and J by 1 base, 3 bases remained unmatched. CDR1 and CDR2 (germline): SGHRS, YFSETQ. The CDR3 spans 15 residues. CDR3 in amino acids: CASSLGGQASYEQYF. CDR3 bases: TGCGCCAGCAGCTTGGGGGGACAGGCGTCCTACGAGCAGTACTTC.

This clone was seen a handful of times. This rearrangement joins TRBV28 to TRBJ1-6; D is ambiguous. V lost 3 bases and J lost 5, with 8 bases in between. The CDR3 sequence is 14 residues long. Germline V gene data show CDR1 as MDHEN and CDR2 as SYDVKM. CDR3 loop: CASSLLLNNSPLHF. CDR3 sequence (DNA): TGTGCCAGCAGTTTGCTCCTCAATAATTCACCCCTCCACTTT.

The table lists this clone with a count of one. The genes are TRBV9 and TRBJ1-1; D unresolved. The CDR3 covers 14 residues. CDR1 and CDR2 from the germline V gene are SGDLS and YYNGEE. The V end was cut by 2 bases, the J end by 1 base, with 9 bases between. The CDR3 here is CASSVIVGNTEAFF. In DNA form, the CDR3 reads TGTGCCAGCAGCGTTATTGTGGGGAACACTGAAGCTTTCTTT.

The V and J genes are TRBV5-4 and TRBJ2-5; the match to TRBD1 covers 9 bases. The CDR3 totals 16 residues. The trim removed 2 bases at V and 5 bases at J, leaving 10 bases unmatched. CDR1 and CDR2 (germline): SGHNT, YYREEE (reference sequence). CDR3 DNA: TGTGCCAGCAGCTTCTCGGGACAGGGCTGGGTGGAGACCCAGTACTTC. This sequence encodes CASSFSGQGWVETQYF.

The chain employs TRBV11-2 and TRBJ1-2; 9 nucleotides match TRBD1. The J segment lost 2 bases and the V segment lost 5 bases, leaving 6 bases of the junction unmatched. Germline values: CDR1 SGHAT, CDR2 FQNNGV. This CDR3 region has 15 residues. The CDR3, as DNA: TGTGCCAGCAGCAACGGACAGGGGTTAAACTATGGCTACACCTTC. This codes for CASSNGQGLNYGYTF.

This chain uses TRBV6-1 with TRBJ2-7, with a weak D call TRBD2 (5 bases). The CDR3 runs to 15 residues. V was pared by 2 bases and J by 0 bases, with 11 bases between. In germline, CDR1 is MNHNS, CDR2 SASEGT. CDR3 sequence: CASSEYEGFSYEQYF. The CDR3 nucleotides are TGTGCCAGCAGTGAATATGAGGGTTTCTCCTACGAGCAGTACTTC.

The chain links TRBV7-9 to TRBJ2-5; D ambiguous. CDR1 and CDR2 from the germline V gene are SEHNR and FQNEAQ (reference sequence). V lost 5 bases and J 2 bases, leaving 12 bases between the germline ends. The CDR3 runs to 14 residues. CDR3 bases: TGTGCCAGCAGCGCAGAACTACCACAAGAGACCCAGTACTTC. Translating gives CASSAELPQETQYF.

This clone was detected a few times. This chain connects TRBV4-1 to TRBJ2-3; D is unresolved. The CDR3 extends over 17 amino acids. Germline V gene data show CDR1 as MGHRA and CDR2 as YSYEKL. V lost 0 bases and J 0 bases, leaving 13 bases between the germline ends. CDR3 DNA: TGCGCCAGCAGCCAAGATCTGCTGGCGTCTAGCACAGATACGCAGTATTTT. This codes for CASSQDLLASSTDTQYF.